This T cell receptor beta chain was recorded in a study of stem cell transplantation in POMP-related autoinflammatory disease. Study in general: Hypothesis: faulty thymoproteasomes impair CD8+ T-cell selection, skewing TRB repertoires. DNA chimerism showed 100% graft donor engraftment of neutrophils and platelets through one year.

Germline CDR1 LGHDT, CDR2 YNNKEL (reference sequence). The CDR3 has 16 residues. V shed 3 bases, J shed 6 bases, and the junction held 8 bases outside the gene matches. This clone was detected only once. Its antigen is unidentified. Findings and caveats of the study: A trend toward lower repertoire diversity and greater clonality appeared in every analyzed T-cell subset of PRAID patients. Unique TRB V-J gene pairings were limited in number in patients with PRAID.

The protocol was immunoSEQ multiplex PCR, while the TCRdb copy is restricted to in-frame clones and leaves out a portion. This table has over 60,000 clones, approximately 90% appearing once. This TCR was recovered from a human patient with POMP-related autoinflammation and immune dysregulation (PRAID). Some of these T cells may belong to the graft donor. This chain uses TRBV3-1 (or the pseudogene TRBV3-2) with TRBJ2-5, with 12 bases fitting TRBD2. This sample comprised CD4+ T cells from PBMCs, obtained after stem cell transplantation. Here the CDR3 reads CASSHASGGARKTQYF. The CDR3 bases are TGTGCCAGCAGCCATGCTAGCGGGGGGGCGAGAAAGACCCAGTACTTC.